A selection of T cell receptor beta chains follows, all from one sample in a study of cytomegalovirus exposure and HLA in healthy donors. Assay: immunoSEQ multiplex PCR; the TCRdb copy retains only in-frame clones and omits some. The sample shows tens of thousands of clones, roughly 91% of them seen only once. The specimen was PBMCs. The receptors shown here come from a woman aged 18-29 years in good health and CMV-seronegative. CDR3s include the opening cysteine and the closing phenylalanine or tryptophan. Fields, in order: V gene, clone size, J gene, D gene, CDR3 protein, CDR3 DNA. A D gene is named only where the DNA matches it firmly. Size is stated for part of the rows, as once, few or many counts, or as a class when the clone is expanded.

>TRBV7-9|-|TRBJ2-1|TRBD2
CASSLAGTSASNEQFF
TGTGCCAGCAGCCTCGCCGGGACTAGCGCGAGCAATGAGCAGTTCTTC
>TRBV11-3|-|TRBJ2-3|-
CASSARGASTDTQYF
TGTGCCAGCAGTGCCCGGGGGGCCAGCACAGATACGCAGTATTTT
>TRBV9|-|TRBJ2-1|TRBD2
CASSVVAGGNEQFF
TGTGCCAGCAGCGTAGTAGCGGGAGGTAATGAGCAGTTCTTC
>TRBV29-1|-|TRBJ1-2|-
CSAGGESNYGYTF
TGCAGCGCCGGGGGAGAATCTAACTATGGCTACACCTTC
>TRBV10-3|-|TRBJ1-4|-
CAISEVGEKLFF
TGTGCCATCAGTGAAGTGGGCGAAAAACTGTTTTTT
>TRBV2|-|TRBJ2-7|-
CASSGKRQAEEQYF
TGTGCCAGCAGTGGGAAGAGACAGGCAGAAGAGCAGTACTTC
>TRBV9|-|TRBJ1-1|-
CASSVGFQYAEAFF
TGTGCCAGCAGCGTAGGTTTTCAGTACGCTGAAGCTTTCTTT
>TRBV7-3|-|TRBJ1-1|-
CASSPPVNTEAFF
TGTGCCAGCAGCCCCCCGGTGAACACTGAAGCTTTCTTT
>TRBV6-4|-|TRBJ2-5|-
CASTFTQGFQETQYF
TGTGCCAGCACCTTTACTCAGGGGTTCCAAGAGACCCAGTACTTC
>TRBV19|-|TRBJ2-3|-
CASSIYPDTQYF
TGTGCCAGTAGTATCTACCCAGATACGCAGTATTTT
>TRBV7-8|-|TRBJ2-1|-
CASSLGRGPHNEQFF
TGTGCCAGCAGCTTAGGGCGGGGCCCACACAATGAGCAGTTCTTC
>TRBV28|-|TRBJ1-1|-
CASRLTRRTEAFF
TGTGCCAGCAGACTAACACGAAGAACTGAAGCTTTCTTT
>TRBV29-1|-|TRBJ2-7|-
CSGAYRLGHEQYF
TGCAGCGGCGCTTATCGGCTAGGCCACGAGCAGTACTTC
>TRBV4-3|-|TRBJ1-5|-
CASSLDTHQPQHF
TGCGCCAGCAGCCTGGACACCCATCAGCCCCAGCATTTT
>TRBV4-2|-|TRBJ2-2|TRBD2
CASSHPGLAGGNTGELFF
TGTGCCAGCAGCCATCCGGGACTAGCGGGGGGGAACACCGGGGAGCTGTTTTTT
>TRBV2|-|TRBJ2-3|TRBD1
CASSVGTGGTDTQYF
TGTGCCAGCAGTGTTGGGACAGGGGGCACAGATACGCAGTATTTT
>TRBV28|-|TRBJ2-3|-
CASRPEGLRDTQYF
TGTGCCAGCAGACCAGAGGGACTGAGAGATACGCAGTATTTT
>TRBV27|-|TRBJ2-3|-
CASSFEATSTDTQYF
TGTGCCAGCAGTTTCGAGGCAACAAGCACAGATACGCAGTATTTT
>TRBV6-1|-|TRBJ2-2|-
CASTIGGTGELFF
TGTGCCAGCACCATCGGGGGCACCGGGGAGCTGTTTTTT
>TRBV4-1|-|TRBJ2-7|TRBD2
CASSLTQTSEYEQYF
TGCGCCAGCAGCCTTACACAGACTAGCGAGTACGAGCAGTACTTC
>TRBV9|-|TRBJ2-1|-
CASSVYGSEGNEQFF
TGTGCCAGCAGCGTTTACGGCTCGGAGGGCAATGAGCAGTTCTTC
>TRBV10-3|-|TRBJ1-1|-
CAISESFGNTEAFF
TGTGCCATCAGTGAGTCGTTCGGGAACACTGAAGCTTTCTTT
>TRBV19|-|TRBJ1-5|-
CASSLLNRVSNQPQHF
TGTGCCAGTAGCCTTCTTAACAGGGTAAGCAATCAGCCCCAGCATTTT
>TRBV19|-|TRBJ1-4|-
CASSPGGVGKLFF
TGTGCCAGTAGTCCCGGGGGTGTTGGAAAACTGTTTTTT
>TRBV28|-|TRBJ1-2|-
CASSLPGRGYTF
TGTGCCAGCAGTTTACCGGGGAGAGGCTACACCTTC
>TRBV6-6|-|TRBJ2-2|TRBD1
CASSQGVPGELFF
TGTGCCAGCAGCCAGGGGGTCCCCGGGGAGCTGTTTTTT
>TRBV19|-|TRBJ2-2|-
CASNIRGAYTGELFF
TGTGCCAGTAATATTCGGGGGGCCTACACCGGGGAGCTGTTTTTT
>TRBV2|-|TRBJ1-2|TRBD1
CASSGQGAANYGYTF
TGTGCCAGCAGTGGACAGGGGGCGGCTAACTATGGCTACACCTTC
>TRBV27|-|TRBJ2-2|TRBD2
CASTEPSGGNTGELFF
TGTGCCAGCACCGAACCTAGCGGGGGGAACACCGGGGAGCTGTTTTTT
>TRBV7-2|-|TRBJ2-3|-
CASSPTTDTQYF
TGTGCCAGCAGCCCTACCACAGATACGCAGTATTTT
>TRBV5-5|-|TRBJ2-1|-
CASSFTAGDNEQFF
TGTGCCAGCAGCTTTACGGCAGGGGACAATGAGCAGTTCTTC
>TRBV7-9|-|TRBJ2-7|TRBD1
CASILGTEQTQTF
TGTGCCAGCATCCTCGGGACAGAGCAAACACAAACCTTC
>TRBV12-5|-|TRBJ1-3|-
CASGLPRGRVNSGNTIYF
TGTGCTAGTGGTCTCCCCCGAGGGAGGGTGAACTCTGGAAACACCATATATTTT
>TRBV19|once|TRBJ1-1|-
CASSIMFGTEAFF
TGTGCCAGTAGTATCATGTTCGGCACTGAAGCTTTCTTT
>TRBV15|-|TRBJ2-7|-
CATSTLGSSGSFYEQYF
TGTGCCACCAGCACCCTAGGGAGTAGCGGATCCTTCTACGAGCAGTACTTC
>TRBV14|-|TRBJ2-1|TRBD2
CASSQDWTSGEQFF
TGTGCCAGCAGCCAAGATTGGACTAGTGGTGAGCAGTTCTTC
>TRBV6-5|-|TRBJ2-3|TRBD2
CASSSSGGSTDTQYF
TGTGCCAGCAGTTCCAGCGGGGGTAGCACAGATACGCAGTATTTT
>TRBV30|-|TRBJ2-1|-
CAWSYSGGSYNEQFF
TGTGCCTGGAGTTATAGCGGAGGCTCCTACAATGAGCAGTTCTTC
>TRBV27|few|TRBJ1-1|-
CASSLTRDSEAFF
TGTGCCAGCAGTTTGACCAGGGACTCTGAAGCTTTCTTT
>TRBV5-6|-|TRBJ2-5|TRBD1
CASSLEGQGLGETQYF
TGTGCCAGCAGCCTGGAGGGACAGGGTTTGGGGGAGACCCAGTACTTC
>TRBV10-3|-|TRBJ1-5|-
CAIRGDSNQPQHF
TGTGCCATCAGAGGGGATAGCAATCAGCCCCAGCATTTT
>TRBV10-1|-|TRBJ2-5|TRBD1
CASSGTGGMETQYF
TGCGCCAGCAGTGGGACAGGGGGCATGGAGACCCAGTACTTC
>TRBV28|-|TRBJ2-1|-
CASAPHGVPYNEQFF
TGTGCCAGCGCCCCCCACGGGGTTCCCTACAATGAGCAGTTCTTC
>TRBV6-1|-|TRBJ1-2|-
CASSALQVFDGYTF
TGTGCCAGCAGTGCACTGCAAGTATTTGATGGCTACACCTTC
>TRBV5-1|-|TRBJ2-3|-
CASSFSGTDTQYF
TGCGCCAGCAGCTTCTCTGGCACAGATACGCAGTATTTT
>TRBV6-5|-|TRBJ1-2|-
CASSYAGINYGYTF
TGTGCCAGCAGTTACGCGGGAATTAATTATGGCTACACCTTC
>TRBV18|-|TRBJ2-3|TRBD2
CASSPGGASTDTQYF
TGTGCCAGCTCACCCGGGGGGGCTAGCACAGATACGCAGTATTTT
>TRBV6-6|once|TRBJ2-5|-
CASRAPGDQETQYF
TGTGCCAGCAGAGCACCAGGGGACCAAGAGACCCAGTACTTC
>TRBV9|-|TRBJ1-2|-
CASSGQGSGYGYTF
TGTGCCAGCAGCGGCCAGGGATCTGGATATGGCTACACCTTC
>TRBV6-6|-|TRBJ1-1|-
CASSSVPSSNTEAFF
TGTGCCAGCAGTTCCGTTCCCTCCTCGAACACTGAAGCTTTCTTT
>TRBV7-2|-|TRBJ1-2|-
CASSLAVGYGYTF
TGTGCCAGCAGCTTAGCCGTCGGCTATGGCTACACCTTC
>TRBV29-1|-|TRBJ2-1|-
CSVVEQPWYNEQFF
TGCAGCGTTGTAGAACAGCCGTGGTACAATGAGCAGTTCTTC
>TRBV27|-|TRBJ1-1|TRBD1
CASSPGQAPEAFF
TGTGCCAGCAGTCCGGGACAGGCCCCTGAAGCTTTCTTT
>TRBV7-6|many|TRBJ2-2|-
CASSLWWPNTGELFF
TGTGCCAGCAGCTTATGGTGGCCGAACACCGGGGAGCTGTTTTTT
>TRBV19|-|TRBJ2-5|TRBD1
CASRSSTGRETQYF
TGTGCCAGTAGGAGTTCGACAGGGCGGGAGACCCAGTACTTC
>TRBV18|-|TRBJ2-3|TRBD2
CASSPRLAGGPDTQYF
TGTGCCAGCTCACCAAGGTTAGCGGGGGGGCCAGATACGCAGTATTTT